The 31 T cell receptor beta chains presented below share a single source sample, sequenced in a study of CD8+ T cells in alopecia areata. Noted treatment: oral pan-JAK inhibitor, 5-10 mg twice daily. Following RNA extraction, reverse transcription yielded cDNA that acted as the sequencing template. The method was immunoSEQ multiplex PCR; TCRdb's version includes in-frame clones alone and lacks a portion of them. The sample has 150,000 to 200,000 clones, under 80% seen once; the top ten hold 1.3%. The sample consisted of CD4+ T cells sorted from blood, taken at week 49, from a patient treated with tofacitinib. These receptors originate from a human donor with alopecia areata.

The chain couples TRBV11-3 to TRBJ2-7, with D tentatively TRBD2 (5 bases). With 4 bases removed from V and 4 bases from J, the gap between germline ends came to 17 bases. Germline V gene lookup returns CDR1 SGHNT and CDR2 YENEEA. CDR3 size: 15 residues. The CDR3 DNA follows: TGTGCCAGCAGCTACGGGGATTCCCCGATTTACGAGCAGTACTTC. Residues: CASSYGDSPIYEQYF.

This chain connects TRBV6-5 to TRBJ1-1; D gene uncertain. V was pared by 0 bases and J by 1 base, with 9 bases between. The germline gives CDR1 MNHEY, CDR2 SVGAGI. CDR3 size: 15 residues. The CDR3 coding sequence is TGTGCCAGCAGTTACTCGGCAGCCTCGAACACTGAAGCTTTCTTT. Encoded protein: CASSYSAASNTEAFF.

V is TRBV30 and J is TRBJ2-1; D ambiguous. The germline V gene encodes CDR1 GTSNPN and CDR2 SVGIG (reference sequence). Trimming removed 1 base from V and 15 bases from J, with 7 bases in between. This CDR3 comprises 9 residues. The CDR3 DNA sequence: TGTGCCTGGAGTGCCACATGGTTCTTC. Encoded protein: CAWSATWFF.

The chain has TRBV9 and TRBJ2-3; D is unresolved. CDR1 is SGDLS, CDR2 YYNGEE, per germline. V was clipped by 0 bases and J by 1 base, with 6 bases between them. This CDR3 is 14 amino acids long. DNA of the CDR3: TGTGCCAGCAGCGTAGCTTGGGGCACAGATACGCAGTATTTT. Amino acids: CASSVAWGTDTQYF.

The chain combines TRBV30 with TRBJ1-1; the match to TRBD1 covers 7 bases. The CDR3 covers 15 residues. Germline-derived CDR1 and CDR2 are GTSNPN and SVGIG (reference sequence). Trimming at V came to 5 bases and at J to 3 bases, leaving 12 bases not matched to a gene. DNA for the CDR3: TGTGCCTGGGGGCGTAAACAGGGGCCGTACACTGAAGCTTTCTTT. It yields the protein CAWGRKQGPYTEAFF. Filled out from reference TRBV30 and TRBJ1-1, the complete variable domain reads SQTIHQWPATLVQPVGSPLSLECTVEGTSNPNLYWYRQAAGRGLQLLFYSVGIGQISSEVPQNLSASRPQDRQFILSSKKLLLSDSGFYLCAWGRKQGPYTEAFFGQGTRLTVV.

The V and J genes are TRBV29-1 and TRBJ1-1, with 10 bases fitting TRBD1. CDR1 is SQVTM and CDR2 is ANQGSEA in the germline V gene. The CDR3 has 13 residues. V lost 7 bases, J lost 3 bases, and 5 bases stayed unmatched. CDR3 nucleotides: TGCAGCGCAGACAGGGGGCTAGACACTGAAGCTTTCTTT. Translation gives CSADRGLDTEAFF.

This clone was counted a few times. The CDR3 DNA follows: TGTGCCACTATGGATAGGGGGAACACCGGGGAGCTGTTTTTT. Protein product: CATMDRGNTGELFF. The chain uses TRBV2 and TRBJ2-2; D might be TRBD1 (5 bases). Between the trimmed V and J ends, which lost 10 bases and 1 base, there was a span of 13 bases. Germline V gene sequence: CDR1 SNHLY, CDR2 FYNNEI. This CDR3 spans 14 amino acids.

This clone has just a few counts. The CDR3 spells CASSAQGVTQYF. The CDR3 DNA follows: TGTGCCAGTAGCGCGCAGGGTGTTACGCAGTATTTT. The chain is built from TRBV19 and TRBJ2-3, with a possible D match to TRBD1 (5 bases). Trimming removed 6 bases at V and 8 bases at J, with 12 bases between. Germline V CDR1 and CDR2: LNHDA, SQIVND (reference sequence). This CDR3 region has 12 residues.

CDR3 region: CASSSWTGVGYEQYF. CDR3 coding DNA: TGTGCCAGCAGCTCCTGGACAGGGGTGGGCTACGAGCAGTACTTC. The V gene is TRBV5-6, the J gene TRBJ2-7; 9 bases line up with TRBD1. V dropped 3 bases and J dropped 3; count of bases not matched to a gene: 7. Looked up from germline, CDR1 is SGHDT and CDR2 is YYEEEE. CDR3 size: 15 residues.

This chain joins TRBV29-1 and TRBJ2-5; D is perhaps TRBD1 (6 bases). The ends were cut back, 7 bases at V and 5 bases at J, with 20 bases in the middle. This CDR3 is built from 14 residues. Germline V gene sequence: CDR1 SQVTM, CDR2 ANQGSEA. The CDR3 bases are TGCAGCGCCGAGGGACACCAATTGGGGGAGACCCAGTACTTC. Translated, it gives CSAEGHQLGETQYF. Using reference TRBV29-1 and TRBJ2-5 for the parts outside the CDR3, the full variable domain is SAVISQKPSRDICQRGTSLTIQCQVDSQVTMMFWYRQQPGQSLTLIATANQGSEATYESGFVIDKFPISRPNLTFSTLTVSNMSPEDSSIYLCSAEGHQLGETQYFGPGTRLLVL.

The rearrangement joins TRBV6-5 to TRBJ2-1; D possibly corresponds to TRBD1 (5 bases). Between the trimmed V and J ends, which lost 6 bases and 11 bases, there was a span of 17 bases. CDR3 length equals 13 residues. The germline V gene encodes CDR1 MNHEY and CDR2 SVGAGI. The CDR3 reads CASRESDSLKQFF. The CDR3 DNA sequence: TGTGCCAGCAGGGAGTCAGACAGCCTAAAGCAGTTCTTC.

V is TRBV6-6 and J is TRBJ2-1; TRBD1 matches at 9 bases. V lost 8 bases, J lost 6 bases, and 8 bases stayed unmatched. Germline lookup yields CDR1 MNHNY and CDR2 SVGAGI (reference sequence). The CDR3 runs 14 residues. CDR3 residues: CASSGTGRFNEQFF. CDR3 sequence (DNA): TGTGCCAGCTCCGGGACAGGGAGGTTCAATGAGCAGTTCTTC.

This clone was observed a few times. The rearrangement joins TRBV7-8 to TRBJ1-4; D is possibly TRBD1 (5 bases). This CDR3 is built from 16 residues. V gave up 5 bases and J gave up 3 bases, with 16 bases separating them. Germline assignment: CDR1 SGHVS and CDR2 FQNEAQ. CDR3 protein: CASSERVGTANEKLFF. Written as DNA, the CDR3 is TGTGCCAGCAGCGAAAGAGTGGGGACGGCTAATGAAAAACTGTTTTTT.

The table lists this clone with a few counts. This chain uses TRBV5-1 with TRBJ2-3; no firm D call. From germline, CDR1 is SGHRS and CDR2 YFSETQ. The CDR3 totals 16 residues. V was cut by 0 bases and J by 3 bases, with 14 bases left in between. As DNA, the CDR3 is TGCGCCAGCAGCTTGGGAGACGGGTTTAGGACAGATACGCAGTATTTT. Its translation is CASSLGDGFRTDTQYF.

The chain uses TRBV30 and TRBJ1-6; D is unclear. The V and J ends lost 4 bases and 5 bases respectively, with 6 bases between them. CDR1 and CDR2 (germline): GTSNPN, SVGIG (reference sequence). The CDR3 consists of 12 residues. The chain's CDR3 is CAWTVDNSPLHF. The DNA for the CDR3 is TGTGCCTGGACGGTGGATAATTCACCCCTCCACTTT.

The chain has TRBV2 and TRBJ1-4; no clear D gene. V was cut by 3 bases and J by 6 bases, with 5 bases left in between. CDR1 is SNHLY and CDR2 is FYNNEI in the germline V gene. This CDR3 is 12 amino acids long. This CDR3 is CASSEGDEKLFF. The CDR3 region has the DNA TGTGCCAGCAGTGAGGGTGATGAAAAACTGTTTTTT.

The chain has TRBV7-9 and TRBJ1-2; no definite D call. Trimming pared 2 bases from V and 5 bases from J, leaving 15 bases between. CDR3 length equals 15 residues. CDR1 SEHNR and CDR2 FQNEAQ come from the germline V gene (reference sequence). CDR3 amino acids: CASSLSPAGQYGYTF. CDR3 sequence (DNA): TGTGCCAGCAGCTTAAGTCCGGCAGGCCAATATGGCTACACCTTC.

The gene calls are TRBV18 and TRBJ1-1; no reliable D call. V lost 3 bases to trimming and J lost 4 bases, with 12 bases between them. This CDR3 region has 14 residues. CDR1 is KGHSH and CDR2 is LQKENI in the germline V gene. The CDR3 loop reads CASSPEGQSTEAFF. The CDR3 DNA follows: TGTGCCAGCTCACCCGAAGGGCAATCCACTGAAGCTTTCTTT.

The V call is TRBV6-6, the J call TRBJ2-7; tentatively, D is TRBD2 (6 bases). Germline assignment: CDR1 MNHNY and CDR2 SVGAGI (reference sequence). V was trimmed by 8 bases and J by 0 bases, leaving 11 bases between them. This CDR3 comprises 13 residues. The CDR3 bases are TGTGCCAGCGGGCGGGGTGACTCCTACGAGCAGTACTTC. Protein: CASGRGDSYEQYF.

The chain has TRBV7-6 and TRBJ2-3, with 9 positions matching TRBD2. CDR3 length: 16 residues. Per germline, CDR1 SGHVS and CDR2 FNYEAQ. The J segment lost 3 bases and the V segment lost 4 bases, leaving 8 bases of the junction unmatched. The CDR3 loop reads CASSSALAGLTDTQYF. CDR3 coding DNA: TGTGCCAGCAGCTCCGCGCTAGCGGGGCTGACAGATACGCAGTATTTT.

This clone was recorded a few times. The CDR3 protein is CASDKGQEIYEQYF. CDR3 coding DNA: TGTGCCAGCGATAAGGGACAGGAGATATACGAGCAGTACTTC. The chain uses TRBV6-6 and TRBJ2-7; 8 positions agree with TRBD1. V shed 8 bases and J 4 bases; nucleotides not matched to a gene: 10. The CDR3 runs to 14 residues. The germline gives CDR1 MNHNY, CDR2 SVGAGI (reference sequence).

J is TRBJ2-7 and V is TRBV27; D might be TRBD1 or TRBD2, each matching 5 bases. CDR3 size: 13 residues. The germline V and J ends were trimmed by 3 bases and 3 bases, with 9 bases remaining between them. Germline values: CDR1 MNHEY, CDR2 SMNVEV (reference sequence). This CDR3 reads CASSFSGGYEQYF. The CDR3 DNA is TGTGCCAGCAGTTTTAGTGGGGGCTACGAGCAGTACTTC.

The V and J genes are TRBV11-3 and TRBJ1-1; D ambiguous. The V end lost 1 base, the J end lost 3 bases, and 9 bases lay between the germline ends. Germline CDR1 and CDR2: SGHNT and YENEEA. The CDR3 covers 14 residues. This CDR3 is CASSLVLGDTEAFF. CDR3 nucleotide sequence: TGTGCCAGCAGCTTAGTCTTAGGTGACACTGAAGCTTTCTTT.

The count of this clone is one. The chain combines TRBV29-1 with TRBJ1-5; 9 bases are a match to TRBD1. CDR1 is SQVTM and CDR2 is ANQGSEA in the germline V gene. The CDR3 is 14 residues long. V shed 6 bases, J shed 4 bases, and the junction held 7 bases outside the gene matches. The CDR3, as DNA: TGCAGCGTCCTAGAGACAGGGGGTAATCAGCCCCAGCATTTT. This gives the protein CSVLETGGNQPQHF.

The rearrangement joins TRBV30 to TRBJ1-2; D is possibly TRBD1 (6 bases). V dropped 4 bases and J dropped 3 bases, with 9 bases sitting between them. Germline V CDR1 and CDR2: GTSNPN, SVGIG (reference sequence). The CDR3 length is 12 residues. The CDR3 nucleotides are TGTGCCTGGACGGGGGGCGACTATGGCTACACCTTC. Translated: CAWTGGDYGYTF.

The chain has TRBV29-1 and TRBJ2-6; 7 nucleotides align to TRBD1. The CDR3 consists of 15 residues. Germline V lookup: CDR1 SQVTM, CDR2 ANQGSEA. V trimming: 4 bases; J trimming: 4 bases; junction bases outside the gene matches: 7. The CDR3 here is CSVVTGEAGANVLTF. CDR3 coding DNA: TGCAGCGTTGTAACAGGGGAAGCGGGGGCCAACGTCCTGACTTTC.

The genes are TRBV30 and TRBJ1-1; D gene unclear. Germline lookup yields CDR1 GTSNPN and CDR2 SVGIG (reference sequence). V lost 4 bases and J 1 base, leaving 4 bases between the germline ends. CDR3 length equals 11 residues. The CDR3, as DNA: TGTGCCTGGATCCAGAACACTGAAGCTTTCTTT. This codes for CAWIQNTEAFF.

The chain links TRBV5-1 to TRBJ2-1; 8 bases are a match to TRBD2. From germline, CDR1 is SGHRS and CDR2 YFSETQ. The length of the CDR3 is 16 residues. V gave up 6 bases and J gave up 2 bases; unmatched junction bases: 10. The CDR3 DNA is TGCGCCAGCACCCCGCGGGGCGGGGGGACCTACAATGAGCAGTTCTTC. This translates into CASTPRGGGTYNEQFF.

Only a few counts were recorded for this clone. The rearrangement uses TRBV29-1 and TRBJ1-1; D gene uncertain. CDR3 size: 12 residues. V was cut by 6 bases and J by 5 bases, with 13 bases left in between. From germline, CDR1 is SQVTM and CDR2 ANQGSEA. In DNA, the CDR3 is TGCAGCGTCAACACCCCGAGTACTGAAGCTTTCTTT. This codes for CSVNTPSTEAFF.

This clone was counted a few times. V gene TRBV4-1 combines with J gene TRBJ1-5, with D perhaps TRBD1 (5 bases). The CDR3 is made up of 13 amino acids. Germline CDR1 is MGHRA and CDR2 is YSYEKL. V lost 1 base and J lost 7, with 8 bases in between. Here the CDR3 DNA reads TGCGCCAGCAGCCAAGTCGGGGACCAGCCCCAGCATTTT. This translates into CASSQVGDQPQHF.

The V gene is TRBV5-1, the J gene TRBJ2-5, with 11 bases lining up with TRBD1. V was pared by 3 bases and J by 4 bases, with 5 bases of the junction left unmatched. CDR3 length: 15 amino acids. CDR1 and CDR2 (germline): SGHRS, YFSETQ. CDR3 sequence: CASSSTGTGGETQYF. CDR3 coding DNA: TGCGCCAGCAGCTCGACCGGGACAGGGGGAGAGACCCAGTACTTC.